This TCR beta chain was recorded in a study of radiotherapy plus CTLA-4 blockade in lung cancer. Whole-study findings and limits: Expansion of tumor-derived TCR clones was observed in blood after radiotherapy plus ipilimumab. Response, reportedly, was best predicted by interferon-beta along with early blood T cell clone dynamics.

The study treated chemo-refractory metastatic non-small-cell lung cancer patients with focal radiation plus ipilimumab CTLA-4 blockade. The germline gives CDR1 KGHSH, CDR2 LQKENI. V lost 1 base and J 0 bases, leaving 10 bases between the germline ends. CDR3 length equals 15 residues. Sequencing used immunoSEQ multiplex PCR; TCRdb keeps in-frame clones, though not all of them. The sample holds over 100,000 clones; roughly 80% are singletons and the top ten take 2.5% to 3.5%. A word on this clone: Its antigen is still unknown.

This specimen consisted of peripheral blood, obtained from a patient treated with radiotherapy plus ipilimumab. The rearrangement uses TRBV18 and TRBJ2-7; no clear D gene. The source is a human donor with non-small cell lung cancer that progressed on radiotherapy plus ipilimumab. Some clones in this sample may be carry-over from other donors' samples. CDR3 in DNA: TGTGCCAGCTCACCACGCAGCAGAGCCTCCTACGAGCAGTACTTC. This codes for CASSPRSRASYEQYF. The full variable domain, with the rest looked up from reference TRBV18 and TRBJ2-7, is NAGVMQNPRHLVRRRGQEARLRCSPMKGHSHVYWYRQLPEEGLKFMVYLQKENIIDESGMPKERFSAEFPKEGPSILRIQQVVRGDSAAYFCASSPRSRASYEQYFGPGTRLTVT.